Listed below are T cell receptor beta chains from one sample, sequenced in a study of T cell repertoires in cytomegalovirus infection. TCRdb re-called the reads through MiXCR, storing one row per CDR3 protein. Counted here are roughly 760,000 distinct CDR3 sequences, roughly 35% occurring once; the ten biggest clones make up under 3.5%. The sample consisted of PBMCs. These receptor sequences come from a human donor in good health (CMV status not recorded). Some clones in this sample may be carry-over from other donors' samples. CDR3s include the opening cysteine and the closing phenylalanine or tryptophan. Clone sizes are given selectively: once, few, many, or a class where the clone is expanded.

TRBV11-1 few 15 CASSFSTGTANTIYF
TRBV27 . 16 CASSLSIGTKRYEQYF
TRBV7-9 few 13 CASSSSSDSPLHF
TRBV28 . 16 CASSLPGQPMNTEAFF
TRBV6-1 . 16 CASTGKVEGLEETQYF
TRBV6-1 few 17 CASSEVRASSYNSPLHF
TRBV20-1 many 15 CSANSRTSGSDTQYF
TRBV6-2/TRBV6-3 . 20 CASSSTGRRVMGRLTGELFF
TRBV4-2 few 16 CASSSAERGGIDEQFF
TRBV12-5 . 14 CASGLAGGYYGYTF
TRBV7-2 . 15 CASSLGSNRPGTQYF
TRBV11-3 . 15 CASSLGQDRMDTQYF
TRBV20-1 . 11 CSWRAVNEQFF
TRBV5-6 . 14 CASSLMAGADKLFF
TRBV7-9 many 15 CASSLSTGLNQPQHF
TRBV12-3/TRBV12-4 . 15 CASSPTMTNTGELFF
TRBV4-1 few 17 CASSQVVGGGGNQPQHF
TRBV10-3 few 13 CAVTPGFSYEQYF
TRBV11-2 once 13 CASSLVGRETKYF
TRBV2 . 12 CASSRFSDEAFF
TRBV10-3 few 17 CAISEYAPQGTAYGYTF
TRBV28 few 16 CASSGTAGTLYNEQFF
TRBV6-4 . 14 CASSDTQSTGELFF
TRBV6-8 many 13 CASSYGAFTEQYF
TRBV14 once 14 CASSQDRPWNEQFF
TRBV25-1 . 14 CASRSGFFQETQYF
TRBV7-8 few 13 CASSLVRADTQYF
TRBV9 . 15 CASSALWDSPETQYF
TRBV19 . 15 CASSIKGYGNTEAFF
TRBV12-3/TRBV12-4 few 20 CASGLPDRPGTGASTDTQYF
TRBV15 . 14 CATSRHLGGSPLHF
TRBV5-1 few 14 CASSLQWVNTEAFF
TRBV6-5 few 16 CASSPRGQGAYNEQFF
TRBV3-1 . 14 CASSRVRGTREAFF
TRBV19 few 16 CASSSSSGTALYGYTF
TRBV11-1 . 13 CASSSGSGVEQYF
TRBV5-1 many 14 CASSSTEVNSPLHF
TRBV20-1 few 13 CSASNSGPNEQFF
TRBV11-3 once 14 CASSRGSSVSEQYF
TRBV2 . 16 CASMGQDSSGANVLTF
TRBV3-1 . 19 CASSQTIRSSMPGRNTIYF